This T cell receptor (beta chain) derives from a study of T-cell memory formation after mild COVID-19. TCRdb processed the 5' RACE reads anew with MiXCR; each CDR3 protein has one entry. In the table there are around 410,000 distinct CDR3 sequences, about 22% of which are singletons. The sequencing sample was made of PBMCs or a T cell subset sorted from them (not recorded which). The sequence was collected from an adult woman who had mild COVID-19 (a few samples of this study predate the infection). Cell type and time point are not known.

Written as DNA, the CDR3 is TGTGCCAGCAGCTCCAGCGAGGACAGGGGGCTAATCGGGGAGCTGTTTTTT. Its protein is CASSSSEDRGLIGELFF. This chain uses TRBV7-9 with TRBJ2-2; 11 nucleotides match TRBD1. The junction had 11 bases not matched to a gene; V was cut back by 4 bases and J by 7 bases. Per germline, CDR1 SEHNR and CDR2 FQNEAQ (reference sequence). The CDR3 totals 17 residues.